A selection of T cell receptor beta chains follows, all from one sample in a study of molecular identifiers for immune sequencing clone quantification. In TCRdb, the PCR reads were re-called with MiXCR into one record per CDR3 protein. The repertoire consists of 550,000 to 750,000 distinct CDR3 sequences, with about 20% occurring once and the leading ten covering under 0.95%. Sample: naive CD8+ T cells from blood, with Jurkat cell RNA spiked in. The origin of the receptors is a human donor in good health. Some libraries in this study had Jurkat cell RNA spiked in. The CDR3 runs from the conserved cysteine through the conserved F or W. The D gene is left open where the match is weak. Size values are once, few and many counts, or a class for expanded clones, and some rows have none.

j_call d_call v_call clone_size cdr3_nt cdr3_aa
TRBJ2-1 NA TRBV23-1 NA TGCACCAGCAGTCAATGGCCTCCAGGGGCCCCCTACAATGAGCAGTTCTTC CTSSQWPPGAPYNEQFF
TRBJ2-7 NA TRBV7-8 once TGTGCCAGCAGCTTAGGGCGCTCCTACGAGCAGCACTTC CASSLGRSYEQHF
TRBJ2-1 NA TRBV5-1 many TGCGCCAGCAGCTTTGGGGGACACTCCTACAATGAGCAGTTCTTC CASSFGGHSYNEQFF
TRBJ2-1 NA TRBV27 many TGTGCCAGCAGTTTCAGCGGACTACCTACCTACAATGAGCAGTTCTTC CASSFSGLPTYNEQFF
TRBJ2-7 NA TRBV9 many TGTGCCAGCAGCCGGGACGGGGAAACCTACGAGCAGTACTTC CASSRDGETYEQYF
TRBJ1-1 NA TRBV7-6 many TGTGCCAGCAGCTTATTGGCTGGGGGCATGAACACTGAAGCTTTCTTT CASSLLAGGMNTEAFF
TRBJ1-1 NA TRBV15 many TGTGCCACCAGCAGACGGGGGGCCGGCACTGAAGCTTTCTTT CATSRRGAGTEAFF
TRBJ2-1 TRBD2 TRBV6-2/TRBV6-3 few TGTGCCAGCAGTCGACCGGGACTAGCGGGGCCGCGATCTCCCTACAATGAGCAGTTCTTC CASSRPGLAGPRSPYNEQFF
TRBJ2-1 TRBD2 TRBV20-1 NA TGCAGTGCTATGCGGGGGGGCAATGTAAATGAGCAGTTCTTC CSAMRGGNVNEQFF
TRBJ2-5 NA TRBV6-2/TRBV6-3 NA TGTGCCAGCAGTAAGGGGGATGTTAGGACCCAGTACTTC CASSKGDVRTQYF
TRBJ1-5 TRBD1 TRBV6-5 many TGTGCCAGCAGCAGACAGGGACAGGGCGCTCAGCCCCAGCATTTT CASSRQGQGAQPQHF
TRBJ2-3 NA TRBV9 NA TGTGCCAGCAGCCCTCCTAGGGGGTTAGATACGCAGTATTTT CASSPPRGLDTQYF
TRBJ2-2 NA TRBV2 NA TGTGCCAGCAGTGGGGATGCCCCGAACACCGGGGAGCTGTTTTTT CASSGDAPNTGELFF
TRBJ1-1 NA TRBV11-2 many TGTGCCAGCAGCTTAGAAATAGGTGTAACTGAAGCTTTCTTT CASSLEIGVTEAFF
TRBJ2-2 TRBD1 TRBV24-1 few TGTGCCACCAGTGACTCACCCAGACAGGGGCGGAACACCGGGGAGCTGTTTTTT CATSDSPRQGRNTGELFF
TRBJ2-1 NA TRBV20-1 few TGCAGTGCTAGGTTACTGCACTCCGAGCAGTTCTTC CSARLLHSEQFF
TRBJ1-1 TRBD1 TRBV7-9 many TGTGCCAGCAGAGCACCACAGGGGCAAAGTGTCTACACTGAAGCTTTCTTT CASRAPQGQSVYTEAFF
TRBJ2-2 NA TRBV5-1 many TGCGCCAGCAGCTTGTTAACGGGAAACACCGGGGAGCTGTTTTTT CASSLLTGNTGELFF
TRBJ2-3 TRBD1 TRBV4-1 NA TGCGCCGGCAGCCAGACTCCGGGACAGGGGGCCGAAGATACGCAGTATTTT CAGSQTPGQGAEDTQYF
TRBJ2-3 NA TRBV7-9 few TGTGCCAGCATCCGAGAGGCTTCTAGCACAGATACGCAGTATTTT CASIREASSTDTQYF
TRBJ2-5 NA TRBV12-3/TRBV12-4 NA TGTGCCAGCAGTTCCCCTCCGTGGGACGAGGGATGGGAGACCCAGTACTTC CASSSPPWDEGWETQYF
TRBJ1-6 NA TRBV19 NA TGTGCCAGTAGTGACCTGACAGGTCGAATACCCCTCCACTTT CASSDLTGRIPLHF
TRBJ1-1 TRBD1 TRBV20-1 many TGCAGTGCTAGAGATTCGCAGGGGGAGTACACTGAAGCTTTCTTT CSARDSQGEYTEAFF
TRBJ1-1 NA TRBV6-1 many TGTGCCAGCAGTGATTCACAGCTAAACACTGAAGCTTTCTTT CASSDSQLNTEAFF
TRBJ2-7 NA TRBV20-1 many TGCAGTGCTAGAGATTTAACCGTGAGCTCCTACGAGCAGTACTTC CSARDLTVSSYEQYF
TRBJ2-2 NA TRBV7-6 many TGTGCCAGCAGGGGGGGTCCTCGGGCGAACACCGGGGAGCTGTTTTTT CASRGGPRANTGELFF
TRBJ2-7 NA TRBV30 NA TGTGCCTGGAGTTACGACAGTTCCCAATACTACGTGCAGTACTTC CAWSYDSSQYYVQYF
TRBJ2-3 NA TRBV23-1 NA TGCGCCAGCAGTCAAACCTACGGGGAGGGGGGGATAGATACGCAGTATTTT CASSQTYGEGGIDTQYF
TRBJ2-1 NA TRBV12-3/TRBV12-4 few TGTGCCAGCACCCCTGCCTGGAATGAGCAGTTCTTC CASTPAWNEQFF
TRBJ2-7 TRBD1 TRBV6-2/TRBV6-3 NA TGTGCCAGCAGCCTCGCTACCCGGGACAGGGTCAGATACGAGCAGTACTTC CASSLATRDRVRYEQYF
TRBJ2-1 TRBD1 TRBV29-1 NA TGCAGCGTTGAAGGTCTACAGGGGGCCTCCTACAATGAGCAGTTCTTC CSVEGLQGASYNEQFF
TRBJ1-1 NA TRBV6-5 few TGTGCCAGCAGTGATGACCGAGGGGCTTTCTTT CASSDDRGAFF
TRBJ2-7 NA TRBV4-1 few TGCGCCAGCAGCCCAGGGTTGGGGAACGAGCAGTACTTC CASSPGLGNEQYF
TRBJ2-7 TRBD2 TRBV9 once TGTGCCTGCAGCCCAGAGGCTAGCGGAACCTACGAGCAGTACTTC CACSPEASGTYEQYF
TRBJ2-1 TRBD2 TRBV5-5 many TGTGCCAGCAGCCCTGGCGCTAGCGGTACGTACAATGAGCAGTTCTTC CASSPGASGTYNEQFF
TRBJ2-1 NA TRBV15 many TGTGCCACCAGCAGAGCGAGGGAACACAGCAATGAGCAGTTCTTC CATSRAREHSNEQFF
TRBJ2-2 TRBD1 TRBV5-5 many TGTGCCAGCAGCTCGAACTACAGGGGGCTTGAAGACACCGGGGAGCTGTTTTTT CASSSNYRGLEDTGELFF
TRBJ1-4 NA TRBV12-3/TRBV12-4 few TGTGCCAGCACCGCCAGGAGGGGGAATCCCACTAATGAAAAACTGTTTTTT CASTARRGNPTNEKLFF
TRBJ2-2 NA TRBV2 many TGTGCCAGCAGCCCGCAGGGTATACACACCGGGGAGCTGTTTTTT CASSPQGIHTGELFF
TRBJ2-7 NA TRBV6-2/TRBV6-3 many TGTGCCAGCAGTTGGAAGGGCAGCTCCTACGAGCAGTACTTC CASSWKGSSYEQYF
TRBJ2-5 NA TRBV4-1 many TGCGCCAGCAGCCAAGGGTGGACAGAAGAGACCCAGTACTTC CASSQGWTEETQYF
TRBJ1-6 NA TRBV4-3 few TGCGCCAGCAGCCCCGTCGGGGTGTCACCCCTCCACTTT CASSPVGVSPLHF
TRBJ2-6 NA TRBV28 many TGTGCCAGCAGTTTTGGACAGAAGCTCTCTGGGGCCAACGTCCTGACTTTC CASSFGQKLSGANVLTF
TRBJ2-7 NA TRBV9 many TGTGCCAGCAGCCCTTTAGGAGACTCCTACGAGCAGTACTTC CASSPLGDSYEQYF
TRBJ2-5 NA TRBV23-1 many TGCGCCAGCAGTCAGTCAGGGGAGAAGGAGACCCAGTACTTC CASSQSGEKETQYF
TRBJ2-3 TRBD2 TRBV13 many TGTGCCAGCAGCTCTAGCGGGGGGGCCCACACAGATACGCAGTATTTT CASSSSGGAHTDTQYF
TRBJ2-5 TRBD1 TRBV12-3/TRBV12-4 NA TGTGCCAGCAGCCCCGCCACAGGGGTGAAGGAGACCCAGTACTTC CASSPATGVKETQYF
TRBJ2-3 NA TRBV29-1 NA TGCAGCGTTGATGGAGTGACGCGAACTGGGGGGAGGACAGATACGCAGTATTTT CSVDGVTRTGGRTDTQYF
TRBJ1-5 NA TRBV4-1 many TGCGCCAGCAGTAATGAGTTTGGGGCGGCTCAGCCCCAGCATTTT CASSNEFGAAQPQHF
TRBJ2-3 NA TRBV19 NA TGTGCCAGTAGTATAGAATCGGGCGGGACAGTCGGGTCGGATACGCAGTATTTT CASSIESGGTVGSDTQYF
TRBJ2-7 TRBD1 TRBV4-3 NA TGCGCCGGCAGCCAAGATCGGACAGGGGGCATCTACGAGCAGTACTTC CAGSQDRTGGIYEQYF
TRBJ2-3 NA TRBV27 NA TGTGCCAGCGCACCAGGCGGCCACTTGTTCTACACAGATACGCAGTATTTT CASAPGGHLFYTDTQYF